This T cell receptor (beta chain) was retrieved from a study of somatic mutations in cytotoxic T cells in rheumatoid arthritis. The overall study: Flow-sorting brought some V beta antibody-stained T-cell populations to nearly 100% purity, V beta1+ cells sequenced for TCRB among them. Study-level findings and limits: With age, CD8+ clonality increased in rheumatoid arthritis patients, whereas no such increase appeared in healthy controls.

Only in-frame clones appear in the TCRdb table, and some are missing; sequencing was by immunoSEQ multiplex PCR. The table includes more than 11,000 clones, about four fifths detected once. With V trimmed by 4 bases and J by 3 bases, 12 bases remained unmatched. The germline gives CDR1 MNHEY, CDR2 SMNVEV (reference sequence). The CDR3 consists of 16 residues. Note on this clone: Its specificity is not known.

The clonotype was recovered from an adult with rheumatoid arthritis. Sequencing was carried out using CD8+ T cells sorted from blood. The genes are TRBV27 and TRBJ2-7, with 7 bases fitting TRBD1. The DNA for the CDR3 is TGTGCCAGCAGTTCACACTCCGGGACAGTCGACTACGAGCAGTACTTC. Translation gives CASSSHSGTVDYEQYF.